This TCR beta chain was documented in a study of a mutant IDH1 vaccine in newly diagnosed glioma (dated by TCRdb to the early 2020s). Describing the broader study: Vaccination started 4-6 weeks after radiotherapy alone, or was given together with temozolomide cycles in the groups whose treatment included chemotherapy. Before enrollment, patients had received standard therapy of radiotherapy alone, temozolomide alone, or radiochemotherapy with temozolomide; most received the combination. Of the roughly 34 treated patients, approximately 60% were male and roughly 38% were female, and a mean age of approximately 40 years was recorded. Peripheral blood was collected at six visits: V03 (baseline), V05, V07, V10, V12 and V13. The week-35 safety follow-up took place at visit V12, and the week-47 end of study took place at visit V13. Longitudinal TCRB deep sequencing was done for some 26 treated patients, wherever samples were available for exploratory analyses.

A remark on this clone: Its antigen is currently not known. No much larger clone exists at a distance of one base, and base qualities are not known.

Libraries were made using the immunoSEQ multiplex PCR assay. Rearranged TCR beta chain sequences were amplified using the hsTCRB Kit according to the manufacturer's protocol. An Illumina MiSeq was used to sequence the TCRB libraries. On the authors' methods: The proprietary platform of the kit vendor was used for demultiplexing, trimming and gene mapping. TCRdb re-hosts the immuneACCESS table, in-frame sequences only. Its copies lack some clones; in the studies checked, an unresolved V gene accounts for under half of them, and the cause for the rest is not known. V and J calls and clone size are copied from that table; D and trimming were computed from the DNA. This sample comprises about 32,000 clones, about four fifths of them detected only once. The ten biggest clones cover around 7% of the sample. Broad study findings and their caveats: Changes in the top peripheral T cell clonotypes picked up by TCRB sequencing did not appear to be linked to pseudoprogression. Immune responses induced by the vaccine were seen in 90% to 95% of patients across multiple MHC alleles. The authors stated that sample limitations prevented analyses of patient blood samples from being reproduced. Availability determined which PBMC samples were chosen for TCRB deep sequencing.

This specimen's time point label, per the study, means: week 35, safety follow-up. Each vaccine dose, consisting of 300 ug of a 20-mer mutant IDH1 peptide in Montanide, was administered subcutaneously with topical imiquimod. Patients received eight vaccinations in weeks 1, 3, 5, 7, 11, 15, 19 and 23, corresponding to visits V03 through V10. Donors had newly diagnosed WHO grade 3 or 4 IDH1-mutant astrocytomas with loss of nuclear ATRX. The samples were drawn from NOA16, a multicentre, single-arm, open-label phase I trial in Germany that tested a mutant IDH1 peptide vaccine in humans for the first time. Genomic DNA for TCRB sequencing was extracted from EDTA blood using the DNeasy Blood and Tissue Kit. V is pruned by 2 bases and J by 1 base, leaving 0 bases of the junction without a gene match. CDR1 SGHTA and CDR2 FQGTGA are derived from the germline V gene. The CDR3 spans 14 residues, from the cysteine through the phenylalanine. The read is trimmed to its CDR3 DNA, 42 bases read in frame from base 1.

The sequencing here drew on PBMCs, taken from a glioma patient whose treatment included an IDH1 peptide vaccine. The rearranged segments are TRBV7-3 and TRBJ1-1; TRBD1 aligns with 8 central bases. This sequence originates from a woman aged 18-30 years with glioma. The sequenced DNA is TGTGCCAGCAGCTTAGACAGGGGGAACACTGAAGCTTTCTTT. The encoded protein is CASSLDRGNTEAFF. Full variable domain (CDR3 extended with the reference TRBV7-3 and TRBJ1-1 proteins): GAGVSQTPSNKVTEKGKYVELRCDPISGHTALYWYRQSLGQGPEFLIYFQGTGAADDSGLPNDRFFAVRPEGSVSTLKIQRTERGDSAVYLCASSLDRGNTEAFFGQGTRLTVV.